The present TCR beta chain was sequenced within a study of siplizumab effects on memory and regulatory T cells. Looking at the study overall: Paired mixed lymphocyte reactions were set up, with siplizumab at roughly 0.91 ug/mL or without drug. Points from the study as a whole: Suppressive capability of dividing Tregs from siplizumab cultures went unverified. Naive T cells appeared more diverse than memory cells and seemed to be major alloresponse contributors. About 75-96% of proliferating CD4+ or CD8+ clones had no assignable naive or memory phenotype.

To note about this clone: Its antigen is not known.

The length of the CDR3 is 14 residues. V lost 2 bases and J 8 bases, leaving 13 bases between the germline ends. CDR1 SGHTS and CDR2 YDEGEE come from the germline V gene. Cells from the mixed lymphocyte reaction were cocultured for roughly six days at 37°C. Sequencing used immunoSEQ multiplex PCR; TCRdb keeps in-frame clones, though not all of them. The sample gives roughly 10,000 clones, about half of which show up once; under 25% is in the top ten. The origin of this receptor is a human donor in good health; the cells came from an allogeneic mixed lymphocyte reaction. Material for sequencing was CFSE-low (dividing) CD4+ T cells sorted from an allogeneic mixed lymphocyte reaction. This chain joins TRBV5-8 and TRBJ1-4; possibly TRBD1 for D (6 bases). CDR3 bases: TGTGCCAGCAGCTTTGAGGCAGGGGAGGAAAAACTGTTTTTT. Its protein product is CASSFEAGEEKLFF.